Below, 27 T cell receptor beta chains from the same sample are listed, as sequenced in a study of blood T cells in healthy people across ages. The second PCR ran about 6 to 12 cycles with a sample-barcoded 5' primer and J-beta primers. MiXCR, run by TCRdb on the 5' RACE reads, gives a single entry per CDR3 protein. The sample has about 680,000 distinct CDR3 sequences, about 52% seen once; the top ten hold around 32%. Sequencing was done on a sample of blood. Receptors were obtained from a woman in her sixties or seventies in good health.

The chain combines TRBV6-2 or TRBV6-3 with TRBJ1-1, with unresolved D. The CDR3 has 14 amino acids. Germline values: CDR1 MNHEY, CDR2 SVGEGT. Trimming stripped 6 bases from V and 0 bases from J, with 11 bases between. CDR3 in amino acids: CASRPGLLNTEAFF. The CDR3 region has the DNA TGTGCCAGCAGGCCAGGTCTCCTGAACACTGAAGCTTTCTTT.

To note about this clonotype: Just one base apart from a much larger clone, this may be a read error. This rearrangement joins TRBV9 to TRBJ2-5, with 9 bases identical to TRBD1. The CDR3 consists of 15 residues. Germline V gene sequence: CDR1 SGDLS, CDR2 YYNGEE. The chain's CDR3 is CANSFAGTGTSEQYF. The CDR3 bases are TGTGCCAACAGCTTCGCCGGGACAGGGACCTCGGAGCAGTACTTC.

This clonotype was seen at least ten times. The gene calls are TRBV28 and TRBJ2-7; D could derive from TRBD1 or TRBD2 (5 bases each). Between the trimmed V and J ends, which lost 7 bases and 0 bases, there was a span of 16 bases. Per germline, CDR1 MDHEN and CDR2 SYDVKM. This CDR3 is built from 15 residues. CDR3 sequence (DNA): TGTGCCAGCAAGAGATCGAGGGGAGTCTCCTACGAGCAGTACTTC. It encodes CASKRSRGVSYEQYF.

The rearrangement joins TRBV20-1 to TRBJ2-1, with D perhaps TRBD1 or TRBD2 (5 bases each). CDR1 is DFQATT, CDR2 SNEGSKA, per germline (reference sequence). The CDR3 length is 14 residues. Trimming removed 6 bases at V and 6 bases at J, with 18 bases between. The CDR3 DNA is TGCAGTGCCATTAGGGGACCCCCGGGCAATGAGCAGTTCTTC. As protein: CSAIRGPPGNEQFF.

This clonotype was counted a few times. The V and J genes are TRBV3-1 and TRBJ2-5, with 10 bases that match TRBD2. J gave up 5 bases and V 5 bases, and 11 bases lay outside the gene matches. The germline V gene encodes CDR1 LGHDT and CDR2 YNNKEL (reference sequence). This CDR3 contains 16 residues. In DNA form, the CDR3 reads TGTGCCAGCAGCACTTACTTAGCGGGAGGTACCGAGACCCAGTACTTC. This gives the protein CASSTYLAGGTETQYF.

This chain links TRBV12-3 or TRBV12-4 with TRBJ1-2; unclear D gene. The length of the CDR3 is 11 residues. Trimming pared 2 bases from V and 7 bases from J, leaving 5 bases between. The CDR3 loop is CASSLNRGYTF. DNA for the CDR3: TGTGCCAGCAGTTTAAATCGTGGCTACACCTTC.

This clonotype has just a few counts. J is TRBJ2-7 and V is TRBV20-1; TRBD2 agrees at 11 bases. From germline, CDR1 is DFQATT and CDR2 SNEGSKA (reference sequence). The CDR3 contains 17 residues. With 1 base clipped from V and 6 bases from J, the junction kept 14 bases outside the gene matches. In DNA, the CDR3 is TGCAGTGCTAGAGGTCCCCGCCTAGCGGGAGGCACGATCGAGCAGTACTTC. Amino acids: CSARGPRLAGGTIEQYF.

V gene TRBV7-8 combines with J gene TRBJ2-3; TRBD1 is a possible D gene (6 bases). This CDR3 contains 15 residues. V lost 1 base and J 3 bases, leaving 11 bases between the germline ends. Germline values: CDR1 SGHVS, CDR2 FQNEAQ. The CDR3 reads CASSLGVGGTDTQYF. CDR3 in DNA: TGTGCCAGCAGCTTAGGTGTAGGGGGAACAGATACGCAGTATTTT. Full variable domain (remainder filled in from reference TRBV7-8 and TRBJ2-3): GAGVSQSPRYKVAKRGQDVALRCDPISGHVSLFWYQQALGQGPEFLTYFQNEAQLDKSGLPSDRFFAERPEGSVSTLKIQRTQQEDSAVYLCASSLGVGGTDTQYFGPGTRLTVL.

This clonotype appeared once. One junction end disagrees with the germline gene, perhaps due to a read error. The gene calls are TRBV11-2 and TRBJ1-5; D gene uncertain. The CDR3 consists of 15 residues. The germline V gene has CDR1 SGHAT and CDR2 FQNNGV. The chain's CDR3 is CASSLGRYSNQPQHF. As DNA, the CDR3 is TGTGCCAGCAGCTTAGGGAGATATAGCAACCAGCCCCAGCATTTT.

This clonotype was observed a few times. J is TRBJ2-7 and V is TRBV7-9, with 7 bases lining up with TRBD2. After removal of 1 base from V and 3 bases from J, the junction contained 9 bases not matched to a gene. The germline V gene has CDR1 SEHNR and CDR2 FQNEAQ (reference sequence). The CDR3 is made up of 16 amino acids. DNA of the CDR3: TGTGCCAGCAGCTTAGTAAACATCGGGAGGAGCTACGAGCAGTACTTC. It specifies CASSLVNIGRSYEQYF.

Here the CDR3 DNA reads TGTGCCAGCAGTTTTGACAGCACAGATACGCAGTATTTT. Residues: CASSFDSTDTQYF. The chain links TRBV28 to TRBJ2-3, with unresolved D. The CDR3 has 13 amino acids. Trimming removed 3 bases from V and 0 bases from J, with 4 bases in between. Germline V lookup: CDR1 MDHEN, CDR2 SYDVKM. The full variable domain, its missing parts supplied by reference TRBV28 and TRBJ2-3, is DVKVTQSSRYLVKRTGEKVFLECVQDMDHENMFWYRQDPGLGLRLIYFSYDVKMKEKGDIPEGYSVSREKKERFSLILESASTNQTSMYLCASSFDSTDTQYFGPGTRLTVL.

This clonotype occurred once. The chain uses TRBV11-2 and TRBJ2-7; no clear D gene. Matching the DNA end better, TRBJ2-5 makes the J call doubtful. Germline assignment: CDR1 SGHAT and CDR2 FQNNGV. The CDR3 has 17 residues. Written as DNA, the CDR3 is TGTGCCAGCAGCTTAGATTTCTCCTCCTTGGTTGGAGAGACCCAGTACTTC. It translates to CASSLDFSSLVGETQYF.

This clonotype was detected ten times or more. The chain combines TRBV5-1 with TRBJ2-5; 10 positions match TRBD2. V shed 4 bases and J 5 bases; nucleotides not matched to a gene: 11. The CDR3 runs 16 residues. The V gene's germline CDR1 is SGHRS and CDR2 YFSETQ. DNA of the CDR3: TGCGCCAGCAGCCTCCAGCGGGAGGGCCCTCTGGAGACCCAGTACTTC. It specifies CASSLQREGPLETQYF.

This clonotype was counted only a few times. The V and J genes are TRBV20-1 and TRBJ2-1; TRBD1 might be the D (6 bases). The CDR3 totals 14 residues. Trimming shortened V by 6 bases and J by 3 bases, and 15 bases separated the two germline ends. Germline V gene data show CDR1 as DFQATT and CDR2 as SNEGSKA (reference sequence). For the CDR3, the DNA is TGCAGTGCCCTCCCCGGGACACTCTACAATGAGCAGTTCTTC. Translated, it gives CSALPGTLYNEQFF.

The chain uses TRBV2 and TRBJ2-2; 7 bases are shared with TRBD2. The CDR3 is made up of 13 amino acids. With V trimmed by 9 bases and J by 5 bases, 6 bases remained unmatched. The germline CDR1 and CDR2 sequences are SNHLY and FYNNEI. The CDR3 DNA reads TGTGCCAGTACTAGGGAGGGGACCGGGGAGCTGTTTTTT. Its translation: CASTREGTGELFF.

The V and J genes are TRBV2 and TRBJ1-2, with 7 bases identical to TRBD1. Germline CDR1 and CDR2: SNHLY and FYNNEI. Trimming took 1 base from V and 2 from J; bases not matched to a gene: 10. This CDR3 spans 17 amino acids. The CDR3 sequence: CASSEGLQGSGNYGYTF. The CDR3 DNA reads as TGTGCCAGCAGTGAAGGTCTACAGGGGAGCGGGAACTATGGCTACACCTTC. The full variable domain, with the rest looked up from reference TRBV2 and TRBJ1-2, is EPEVTQTPSHQVTQMGQEVILRCVPISNHLYFYWYRQILGQKVEFLVSFYNNEISEKSEIFDDQFSVERPDGSNFTLKIRSTKLEDSAMYFCASSEGLQGSGNYGYTFGSGTRLTVV.

The CDR3 loop is CSALGLAGNEQFF. CDR3 nucleotide sequence: TGCAGTGCTCTGGGACTAGCGGGCAATGAGCAGTTCTTC. This rearrangement joins TRBV20-1 to TRBJ2-1, with 12 bases matching TRBD2. The CDR3 covers 13 residues. Germline V gives CDR1 DFQATT, CDR2 SNEGSKA (reference sequence). J was trimmed by 6 bases and V by 5 bases; bases with no gene match: 2.

The chain employs TRBV20-1 and TRBJ1-5; no clear D gene. The CDR3 runs to 12 residues. V dropped 3 bases and J dropped 2 bases, with 5 bases sitting between them. From germline, CDR1 is DFQATT and CDR2 SNEGSKA (reference sequence). The chain's CDR3 is CSASSGNQPQHF. The DNA for the CDR3 is TGCAGTGCTAGTAGTGGCAATCAGCCCCAGCATTTT.

A remark on this clonotype: Since a much larger clone is just one base distant, this may be a read error. The V and J genes are TRBV4-2 and TRBJ2-7; 8 bases fit TRBD2. V trimming: 4 bases; J trimming: 2 bases; junction bases outside the gene matches: 10. The V gene's germline CDR1 is LGHNA and CDR2 YNFKEQ. The CDR3 extends over 16 amino acids. This CDR3 is CASSRSTSDLAYEQYF. CDR3 coding DNA: TGTGCCAGCAGCCGGTCGACTAGCGACCTGGCCTACGAGCAGTACTTC.

This clonotype occurred a few times. The chain joins TRBV29-1 to TRBJ2-2; possible D gene TRBD1, 7 bases. CDR1 is SQVTM, CDR2 ANQGSEA, per germline. The CDR3 is 12 amino acids. Trimming cost V 3 bases and J 6 bases, with 8 bases left between them. Here the CDR3 reads CSVDRGAGELFF. The CDR3 DNA reads TGCAGCGTTGACAGGGGGGCCGGGGAGCTGTTTTTT.

The genes are TRBV4-3 and TRBJ2-5; D possibly corresponds to TRBD2 (5 bases). There are 15 residues in the CDR3. V dropped 3 bases and J dropped 11 bases, with 22 bases sitting between them. Germline values: CDR1 LGHNA, CDR2 YSLEER. CDR3 sequence: CASSQSTHGEGEQYF. DNA of the CDR3: TGCGCCAGCAGCCAGAGCACCCACGGGGAAGGTGAGCAGTACTTC.

V usage is TRBV29-1 and J usage is TRBJ2-2; D perhaps matches TRBD1 (5 bases). This CDR3 comprises 12 residues. V lost 7 bases, J lost 0 bases, and 6 bases lay in between. Germline V CDR1 and CDR2: SQVTM, ANQGSEA. As DNA, the CDR3 is TGCAGCGCGACAGCGAACACCGGGGAGCTGTTTTTT. Protein sequence: CSATANTGELFF.

The sample holds a few counts of this clonotype. J is TRBJ2-7 and V is TRBV4-3; 11 bases map to TRBD2. The germline V gene encodes CDR1 LGHNA and CDR2 YSLEER. This CDR3 is built from 20 residues. The junction had 15 bases not matched to a gene; V was cut back by 0 bases and J by 2 bases. The CDR3: CASSQDLGKLAGALTYEQYF. In DNA, the CDR3 is TGCGCCAGCAGCCAAGATTTGGGGAAACTAGCGGGAGCGTTAACCTACGAGCAGTACTTC.

This clonotype turned up a few times. CDR3 amino acids: CASSKLAGGGTDTQYF. Written as DNA, the CDR3 is TGTGCCAGCAGCAAACTAGCGGGAGGAGGCACAGATACGCAGTATTTT. The J gene is TRBJ2-3, the V gene TRBV27; 12 nucleotides agree with TRBD2. V lost 6 bases, J lost 1 base, and 5 bases stayed unmatched. The CDR3 spans 16 residues. Germline CDR1 is MNHEY and CDR2 is SMNVEV (reference sequence).

This clonotype was counted a few times. J is TRBJ2-7 and V is TRBV4-2, with D maybe TRBD2 (6 bases). The CDR3 consists of 17 residues. The germline V and J ends were trimmed by 2 bases and 7 bases, with 24 bases remaining between them. Germline CDR1 is LGHNA and CDR2 is YNFKEQ. For the CDR3, the DNA is TGTGCCAGCAGCCAACAAACAGCGCACCTAAACGCGGGGGAGCAGTACTTC. Translation: CASSQQTAHLNAGEQYF.

The sample holds many counts of this clonotype. The chain recombines TRBV7-2 with TRBJ2-3; 8 bases are a match to TRBD2. Germline V gives CDR1 SGHTA, CDR2 FQGNSA. The J segment lost 2 bases and the V segment lost 2 bases, leaving 3 bases of the junction unmatched. The CDR3 is 15 residues long. DNA of the CDR3: TGTGCCAGCAGCTTAACCGGGGGGGACACAGATACGCAGTATTTT. This sequence encodes CASSLTGGDTDTQYF.

The chain carries TRBV7-2 and TRBJ1-2; D perhaps matches TRBD1 (6 bases). The CDR3 contains 13 residues. Trimming cost V 5 bases and J 2 bases, with 9 bases left between them. Per the germline V gene, CDR1 is SGHTA and CDR2 is FQGNSA. The CDR3 DNA reads as TGTGCCAGCAGCCATCAGGGGAACTATGGCTACACCTTC. Protein: CASSHQGNYGYTF.